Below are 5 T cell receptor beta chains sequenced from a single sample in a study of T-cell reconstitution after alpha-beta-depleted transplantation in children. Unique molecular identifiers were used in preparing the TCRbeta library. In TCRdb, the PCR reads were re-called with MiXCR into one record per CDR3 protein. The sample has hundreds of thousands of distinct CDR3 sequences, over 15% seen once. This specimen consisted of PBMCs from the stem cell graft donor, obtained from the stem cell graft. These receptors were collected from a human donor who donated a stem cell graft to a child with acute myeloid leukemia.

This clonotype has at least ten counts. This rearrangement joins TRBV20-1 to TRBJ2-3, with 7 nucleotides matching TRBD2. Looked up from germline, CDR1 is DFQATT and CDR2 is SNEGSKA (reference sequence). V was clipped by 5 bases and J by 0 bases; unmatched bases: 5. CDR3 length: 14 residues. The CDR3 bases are TGCAGTGCTGTAGCGGGCCGCAGCACAGATACGCAGTATTTT. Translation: CSAVAGRSTDTQYF.

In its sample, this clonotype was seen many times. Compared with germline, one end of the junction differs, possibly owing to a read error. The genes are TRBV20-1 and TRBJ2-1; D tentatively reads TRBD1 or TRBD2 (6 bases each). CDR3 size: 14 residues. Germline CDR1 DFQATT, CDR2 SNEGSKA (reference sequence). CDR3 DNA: TGCAGTGTTAGAGGTGCTACGGGGGCAAATGAGCAGTTCTTC. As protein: CSVRGATGANEQFF.

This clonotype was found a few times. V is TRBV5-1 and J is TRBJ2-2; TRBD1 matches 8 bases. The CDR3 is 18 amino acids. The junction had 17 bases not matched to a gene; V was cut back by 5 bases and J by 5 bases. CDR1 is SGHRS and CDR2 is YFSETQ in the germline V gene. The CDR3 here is CASRRKPGQEFGTGELFF. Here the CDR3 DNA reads TGCGCCAGCAGACGAAAGCCGGGACAGGAGTTCGGAACCGGGGAGCTGTTTTTT.

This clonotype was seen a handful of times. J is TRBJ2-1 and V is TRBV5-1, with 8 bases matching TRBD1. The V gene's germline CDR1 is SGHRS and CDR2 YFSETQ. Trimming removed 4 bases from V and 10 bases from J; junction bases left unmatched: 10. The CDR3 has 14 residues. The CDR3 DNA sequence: TGCGCCAGCAGCCAGGGACAGGCGGTGGGAGAGCAGTTCTTC. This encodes CASSQGQAVGEQFF.

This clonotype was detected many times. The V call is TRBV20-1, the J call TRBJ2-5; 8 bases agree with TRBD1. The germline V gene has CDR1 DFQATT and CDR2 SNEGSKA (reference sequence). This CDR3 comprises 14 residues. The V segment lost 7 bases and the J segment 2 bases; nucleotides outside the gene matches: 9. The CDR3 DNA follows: TGCAGTGTGAGGGTCAGGGGGCCACAAGAGACCCAGTACTTC. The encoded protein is CSVRVRGPQETQYF.